The present T cell receptor (beta chain) was sequenced within a study of cytomegalovirus exposure and HLA in healthy donors. General observations from the study: A link between a missense DCLRE1C variant and TCR beta V- and J-gene trimming emerged from a later analysis.

The CDR3 totals 15 residues. Germline trimming cut 10 bases from V and 1 base from J; bases unmatched to any gene: 6. Germline CDR1 reads MNHEY; CDR2 reads SMNVEV (reference sequence). The PCR was carried out with 60 Vbeta primers and 13 Jbeta primers. Profiled with immunoSEQ multiplex PCR; TCRdb holds only in-frame clones, not every one. The sample has approximately 80,000 clones; around 70% are singletons. As for this clone: Its antigen is not known.

The genes are TRBV27 and TRBJ2-5, with 13 bases fitting TRBD2. The TCR sequence derives from a woman in her 40s in good health and CMV-seropositive. Sequencing used PBMCs. In DNA form, the CDR3 reads TGTGCCACGGGGGGACTAGCGGGAACCCAAGAGACCCAGTACTTC. Translating gives CATGGLAGTQETQYF.